The source of this TCR beta chain is a study of Graves' ophthalmopathy and Graves' hyperthyroidism. Study summary: The study drew peripheral blood at initial diagnosis, before any treatment. Whole-study findings and limits: With just under 90% sensitivity and approximately 79% specificity, a 13-signature model separated ophthalmopathy from stable hyperthyroidism.

CDR1 and CDR2 (germline): MNHNS, SASEGT. CDR3 length equals 12 residues. RNA served as the template for amplifying TCR beta CDR3 regions. The authors performed first-round RT-PCR with HTBI primers and then a second-round multiplex PCR. MiXCR was run by TCRdb on the multiplex PCR reads, yielding one entry per CDR3 protein. The table has some 520,000 distinct CDR3 sequences, approximately 15% seen once; the top ten hold about a tenth. Researchers turned away patients with other autoimmune diseases, uncontrolled infections, pregnancy or lactation. Diagnoses were established from clinical symptoms, serum thyroxine, TRAb, thyroid ultrasound and orbital computed tomography. Points on this clonotype: Its antigen is undetermined. A much larger clone sits a single nucleotide away, making a read error possible.

This sequence was found in a woman under 40 with Graves' ophthalmopathy. The sample consisted of blood. V usage is TRBV6-1 and J usage is TRBJ1-1, with D unresolved. The CDR3 region has the DNA TGTGCCAGCAGGTGGGGTTCCACTGAAGCTTGCTTT. Amino acid sequence: CASRWGSTEACF.